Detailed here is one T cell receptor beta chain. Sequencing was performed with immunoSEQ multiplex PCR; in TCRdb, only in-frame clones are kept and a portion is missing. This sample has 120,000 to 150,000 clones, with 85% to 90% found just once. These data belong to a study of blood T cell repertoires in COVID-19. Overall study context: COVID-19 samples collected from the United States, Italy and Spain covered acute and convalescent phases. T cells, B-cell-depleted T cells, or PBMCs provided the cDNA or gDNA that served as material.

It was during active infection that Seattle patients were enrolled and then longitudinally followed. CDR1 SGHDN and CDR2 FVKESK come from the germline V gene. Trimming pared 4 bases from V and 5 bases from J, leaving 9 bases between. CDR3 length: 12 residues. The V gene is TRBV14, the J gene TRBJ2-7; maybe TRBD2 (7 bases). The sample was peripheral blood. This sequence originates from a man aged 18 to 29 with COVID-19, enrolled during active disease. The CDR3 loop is CASSPGGDEQYF. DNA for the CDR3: TGTGCCAGCAGCCCGGGGGGCGACGAGCAGTACTTC.